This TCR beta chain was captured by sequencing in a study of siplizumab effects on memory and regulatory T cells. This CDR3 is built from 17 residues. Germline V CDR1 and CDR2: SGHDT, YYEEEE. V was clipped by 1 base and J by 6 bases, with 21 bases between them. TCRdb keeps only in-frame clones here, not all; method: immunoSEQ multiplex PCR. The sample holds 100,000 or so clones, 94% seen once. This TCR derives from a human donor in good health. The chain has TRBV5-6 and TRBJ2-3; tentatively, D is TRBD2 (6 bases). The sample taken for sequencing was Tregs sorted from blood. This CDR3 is CASSLPGRSSFPDTQYF. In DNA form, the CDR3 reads TGTGCCAGCAGCTTGCCCGGGAGAAGCTCCTTCCCGGATACGCAGTATTTT.